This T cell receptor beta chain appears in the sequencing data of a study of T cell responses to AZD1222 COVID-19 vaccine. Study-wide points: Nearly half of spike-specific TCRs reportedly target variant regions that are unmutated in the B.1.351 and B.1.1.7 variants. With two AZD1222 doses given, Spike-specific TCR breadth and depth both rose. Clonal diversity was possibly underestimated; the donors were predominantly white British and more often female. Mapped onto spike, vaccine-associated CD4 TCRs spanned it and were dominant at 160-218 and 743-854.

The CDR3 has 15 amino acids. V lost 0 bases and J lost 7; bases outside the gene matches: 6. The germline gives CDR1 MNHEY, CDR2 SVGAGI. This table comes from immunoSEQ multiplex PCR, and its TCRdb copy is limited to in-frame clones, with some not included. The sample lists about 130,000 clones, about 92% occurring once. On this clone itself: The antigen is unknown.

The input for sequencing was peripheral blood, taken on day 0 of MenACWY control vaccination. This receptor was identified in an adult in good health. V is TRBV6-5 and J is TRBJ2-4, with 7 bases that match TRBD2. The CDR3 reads CASSYSAGDGNIQYF. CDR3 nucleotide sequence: TGTGCCAGCAGTTACTCTGCGGGGGATGGGAACATTCAGTACTTC.